The sequence of this TCR beta chain was determined in a study of T cell repertoires in cytomegalovirus infection. Study background: Both recently identified HLA-C-restricted and well-studied HLA-B-restricted CMV epitopes were used in the study. Through public TCR beta signatures, both CMV infection and matching HLA type were indicated.

In the case of this clonotype: Its antigen is still unknown.

TCRdb fed the reads into MiXCR, producing one record per CDR3 protein. Among fewer than 1,000,000 distinct CDR3 sequences, 31% were seen once, and the ten largest hold around 15%. CDR3 length: 14 residues. Germline lookup yields CDR1 DFQATT and CDR2 SNEGSKA (reference sequence). Trimming removed 3 bases from V and 2 bases from J, with 8 bases in between. This receptor was identified in a human donor in good health (CMV status not recorded). Some clones in this sample may be carry-over from other donors' samples. The sequences come from cultured CD8+ T cells from PBMCs, collected from culture after CMV antigen stimulation. The chain links TRBV20-1 to TRBJ2-6; D gene uncertain. The CDR3 region is CSARGLPGANVLTF. CDR3 coding DNA: TGCAGTGCTAGGGGCCTCCCTGGGGCCAACGTCCTGACTTTC.